This TCR beta chain was sequenced in a study of blood T cell repertoires in COVID-19. Overall study: COVID-19 samples from acute and convalescent phases originated in the United States, Italy and Spain. T cells, B-cell-depleted T cells, or PBMCs supplied cDNA or gDNA.

In the authors' workflow: Scientists estimated how many nucleated cells there were by amplifying reference gene primers. The data were produced by immunoSEQ multiplex PCR, yet TCRdb's version contains in-frame clones alone and is incomplete. V and J calls and clone size are as listed in that table; D and trimming were resolved from the DNA. Seen here are about 310,000 clones, more than 75% observed once, and the top ten hold roughly 7.1%. Per the germline V gene, CDR1 is SGHTA and CDR2 is FQGTGA. V was pared by 5 bases and J by 5 bases, with 5 bases of the junction left unmatched. The CDR3 has 14 residues.

The receptor was isolated from a woman aged 45-60 years who had recovered from COVID-19. The chain employs TRBV7-3 and TRBJ1-1, with TRBD1 matching 10 bases. Sequenced input: peripheral blood. The CDR3 nucleotides read TGTGCCAGCAGCATCGACAGGGGGCGGACTGAAGCTTTCTTT. It codes for CASSIDRGRTEAFF.